Below, 19 T cell receptor beta chains from the same sample are listed, as sequenced in a study of blood T cells in healthy people across ages. The second PCR ran about 6 to 12 cycles with a sample-barcoded 5' primer and J-beta primers. TCRdb processed the 5' RACE reads anew with MiXCR; each CDR3 protein has one entry. Found here are 1.8 million or so distinct CDR3 sequences, about two fifths of them singletons; the top ten hold 23%. The source material was blood. These receptors all stem from a human donor in good health.

The V call is TRBV6-6, the J call TRBJ2-7; 8 bases are a match to TRBD1. The CDR3 contains 14 residues. CDR1 and CDR2 (germline): MNHNY, SVGAGI (reference sequence). The V and J ends lost 7 bases and 2 bases, in that order; junction bases with no gene match: 7. DNA of the CDR3: TGTGCCAGCACCGCAGACAGGGGAACCTACGAGCAGTACTTC. Protein sequence: CASTADRGTYEQYF.

This chain uses TRBV12-3 or TRBV12-4 with TRBJ1-6; tentative D call: TRBD1 (6 bases). V gave up 8 bases and J gave up 10 bases, with 15 bases separating them. The CDR3 contains 13 residues. The CDR3 here is CASEGEFGSPLHF. CDR3 nucleotide sequence: TGTGCCAGCGAGGGGGAATTTGGATCACCCCTCCACTTT.

This clonotype came up a few times. This chain connects TRBV4-1 to TRBJ2-1; D gene unclear. Trimming shortened V by 1 base and J by 0 bases, and 7 bases separated the two germline ends. CDR1 and CDR2 (germline): MGHRA, YSYEKL. The CDR3 loop spans 15 amino acids. CDR3 bases: TGCGCCAGCAGCCAAGGGATGGACTCCTACAATGAGCAGTTCTTC. Its translation: CASSQGMDSYNEQFF.

This chain uses TRBV9 with TRBJ1-3, with D possibly matching TRBD1 (5 bases). Trimming took off 4 bases at V and 1 base at J, with 18 bases between the two ends. Germline CDR1 and CDR2: SGDLS and YYNGEE. The CDR3 is 17 amino acids. The CDR3 nucleotides are TGTGCCAGCAGCCCGAAGGGGATTTCGACGTCTGGAAACACCATATATTTT. Translated: CASSPKGISTSGNTIYF.

The V and J genes are TRBV7-2 and TRBJ1-3; 7 nucleotides line up with TRBD1. V lost 2 bases and J lost 2; bases outside the gene matches: 6. This CDR3 is 16 amino acids long. The germline gives CDR1 SGHTA, CDR2 FQGNSA. The CDR3 spells CASSLQGGITGNTIYF. The CDR3 DNA follows: TGTGCCAGCAGCTTACAGGGGGGGATAACTGGAAACACCATATATTTT.

The chain couples TRBV27 to TRBJ2-5, with D possibly matching TRBD1 (6 bases). V lost 5 bases and J 11 bases, leaving 18 bases between the germline ends. Germline CDR1 reads MNHEY; CDR2 reads SMNVEV (reference sequence). This CDR3 comprises 13 residues. The CDR3 DNA reads TGTGCCAGCAGTCCGCTAACCAACAGGGAGCAGTACTTC. It specifies CASSPLTNREQYF.

The chain employs TRBV30 and TRBJ2-5; D is possibly TRBD2 (6 bases). V was shortened by 2 bases and J by 3 bases, with 10 bases between the two germline ends. The CDR3 loop spans 13 amino acids. CDR1 and CDR2 from the germline V gene are GTSNPN and SVGIG (reference sequence). The CDR3, as DNA: TGTGCCTGGAGTAAAAGGAGGGAAGAGACCCAGTACTTC. Its translation: CAWSKRREETQYF. Combining the CDR3 with reference TRBV30 and TRBJ2-5 gives the whole variable domain SQTIHQWPATLVQPVGSPLSLECTVEGTSNPNLYWYRQAAGRGLQLLFYSVGIGQISSEVPQNLSASRPQDRQFILSSKKLLLSDSGFYLCAWSKRREETQYFGPGTRLLVL.

This rearrangement joins TRBV28 to TRBJ2-3; 7 nucleotides match TRBD1. CDR1 MDHEN and CDR2 SYDVKM come from the germline V gene. CDR3 length: 17 amino acids. After removal of 7 bases from V and 2 bases from J, the junction contained 15 bases not matched to a gene. The DNA of the CDR3 is TGTGCCAGCATTCCCGGGACAGCTTCTCCCCACACAGATACGCAGTATTTT. It yields the protein CASIPGTASPHTDTQYF.

This sequence joins TRBV4-3 and TRBJ2-5, with TRBD2 matching over 7 bases. The germline gives CDR1 LGHNA, CDR2 YSLEER. This CDR3 comprises 15 residues. Unmatched junction bases numbered 5, after V lost 0 bases and J lost 4 bases. The CDR3 DNA follows: TGCGCCAGCAGCCAAGAGCTGGGGAGGGTAGAGACCCAGTACTTC. It encodes CASSQELGRVETQYF.

In this sample, this clonotype turned up once. This chain joins TRBV6-2 or TRBV6-3 and TRBJ2-7; D is undetermined. Trimming cost V 7 bases and J 0 bases, with 13 bases left between them. CDR3 length equals 14 residues. CDR1 is MNHEY and CDR2 is SVGEGT in the germline V gene. Written as DNA, the CDR3 is TGTGCCAGCAACTCGGACGGGCCCTCCTACGAGCAGTACTTC. Protein: CASNSDGPSYEQYF.

V usage is TRBV20-1 and J usage is TRBJ2-1; D is possibly TRBD2 (6 bases). This CDR3 has 12 amino acids. Germline V gene sequence: CDR1 DFQATT, CDR2 SNEGSKA (reference sequence). V lost 6 bases and J lost 3, with 9 bases in between. The CDR3 DNA reads TGCAGTGCCGGGGGTGGCTACAATGAGCAGTTCTTC. Protein product: CSAGGGYNEQFF.

To note about this clonotype: At one of its ends the junction is not consistent with the germline gene, which may arise from a read error. The chain joins TRBV24-1 to TRBJ2-1, with unresolved D. CDR1 and CDR2 (germline): KGHDR, SFDVKD. The length of the CDR3 is 11 residues. CDR3 in amino acids: CATRDLDTQFF. CDR3 DNA: TGTGCCACCAGGGATTTAGACACACAGTTCTTC.

V usage is TRBV10-3 and J usage is TRBJ1-1, with D uncertain. V shed 8 bases and J shed 0 bases, with 7 bases lying between them. This CDR3 region has 12 residues. Germline CDR1 reads ENHRY; CDR2 reads SYGVKD. In DNA, the CDR3 is TGTGCCATCGATATGGTGAACACTGAAGCTTTCTTT. Translated, it gives CAIDMVNTEAFF.

The chain is built from TRBV6-6 and TRBJ2-7; D may be TRBD1 (5 bases). The germline CDR1 and CDR2 sequences are MNHNY and SVGAGI (reference sequence). Deletions cut 0 bases from V and 4 bases from J, with 7 bases between. The CDR3 has 13 amino acids. The CDR3 DNA is TGTGCCAGCAGTTACTCGACAGTATACGAGCAGTACTTC. This gives the protein CASSYSTVYEQYF.

The chain carries TRBV29-1 and TRBJ1-2; possible D gene TRBD1, 6 bases. The CDR3 has 13 residues. V was shortened by 5 bases and J by 2 bases, with 12 bases between the two germline ends. Germline loops: CDR1 SQVTM, CDR2 ANQGSEA. CDR3 DNA: TGCAGCGTTCAGGGGCCGGAGAACTATGGCTACACCTTC. Its protein is CSVQGPENYGYTF.

In this sample, this clonotype turned up many times. The V gene is TRBV5-1, the J gene TRBJ2-5; D may correspond to TRBD1 or TRBD2 (5 bases each). The V end was cut by 1 base, the J end by 5 bases, with 18 bases between. The CDR3 loop spans 16 amino acids. Germline V CDR1 and CDR2: SGHRS, YFSETQ. The CDR3 DNA reads TGCGCCAGCAGCTTGACGGCTGGGGGAGTCCAGGAGACCCAGTACTTC. Translation: CASSLTAGGVQETQYF.

The J gene is TRBJ2-7, the V gene TRBV13, with D unclear. The CDR3 is 12 amino acids. Trimming shortened V by 1 base and J by 7 bases, and 8 bases separated the two germline ends. The V gene's germline CDR1 is PRHDT and CDR2 FYEKMQ (reference sequence). This CDR3 is CASSLEYGEQYF. CDR3 in DNA: TGTGCCAGCAGCTTAGAGTATGGGGAGCAGTACTTC.

This clonotype was recorded a few times. The rearrangement joins TRBV7-2 to TRBJ2-7; unclear D gene. Germline V lookup: CDR1 SGHTA, CDR2 FQGNSA. The CDR3 loop spans 15 amino acids. The V gene lost 1 base and the J gene lost 4 bases, with 14 bases spanning the gap. The CDR3 bases are TGTGCCAGCAGCTTAGGTTCTGCGCCAACGTACGAGCAGTACTTC. Its protein product is CASSLGSAPTYEQYF.

V and J are TRBV18 and TRBJ2-1; a weak D match, TRBD1 (6 bases). Germline V gives CDR1 KGHSH, CDR2 LQKENI. Trimming stripped 0 bases from V and 0 bases from J, with 18 bases between. The CDR3 runs 19 residues. The CDR3 DNA reads TGTGCCAGCTCACCACCGTGGACAGCCTTGTTTCCCTCCTACAATGAGCAGTTCTTC. It is translated as CASSPPWTALFPSYNEQFF.